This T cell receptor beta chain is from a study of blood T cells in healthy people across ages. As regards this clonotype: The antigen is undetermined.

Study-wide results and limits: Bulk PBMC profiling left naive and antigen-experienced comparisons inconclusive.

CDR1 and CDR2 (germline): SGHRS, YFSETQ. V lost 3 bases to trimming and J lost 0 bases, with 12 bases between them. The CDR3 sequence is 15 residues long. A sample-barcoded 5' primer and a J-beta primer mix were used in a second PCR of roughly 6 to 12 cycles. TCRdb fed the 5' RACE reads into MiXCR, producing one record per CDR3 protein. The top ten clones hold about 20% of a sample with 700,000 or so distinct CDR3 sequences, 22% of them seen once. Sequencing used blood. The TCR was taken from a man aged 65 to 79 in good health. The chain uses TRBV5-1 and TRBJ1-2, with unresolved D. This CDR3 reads CASSSKQQANYGYTF. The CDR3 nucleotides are TGCGCCAGCAGCTCGAAACAGCAAGCTAACTATGGCTACACCTTC.